The clone carrying this T cell receptor (beta chain) was recorded only once. Produced via immunoSEQ multiplex PCR; TCRdb's table is partial and in-frame only. This sample has tens of thousands of clones, with roughly 80% found just once. These data are taken from a study of OX40 agonist ivuxolimab in advanced cancers. The specimen was CD4+ or CD8+ T cells sorted from blood, collected in a trial of the OX40 agonist ivuxolimab. The receptor was isolated from an adult with an advanced solid tumor such as melanoma, head and neck, liver or kidney cancer.

CDR3 residues: CASSQGLSSYEQYF. The CDR3 DNA sequence: TGCGCCAGCAGCCAAGGGCTCTCCTCCTACGAGCAGTACTTC. V usage is TRBV4-1 and J usage is TRBJ2-7; D gene uncertain. The CDR3 has 14 amino acids. Between the trimmed V and J ends, which lost 1 base and 0 bases, there was a span of 7 bases. Per the germline V gene, CDR1 is MGHRA and CDR2 is YSYEKL.